This entry concerns a single TCR beta chain. The source of the sample is a study of PD-L1 blockade in urothelial cancer. Clones were read by immunoSEQ multiplex PCR, and TCRdb kept only the in-frame ones, dropping some. This sample yields tens of thousands of clones, of which 65% to 90% are seen a single time; approximately 33% belongs to the top ten. The CDR3 loop spans 10 amino acids. Germline V CDR1 and CDR2: GTSNPN, SVGIG (reference sequence). V lost 5 bases and J 5 bases, leaving 6 bases between the germline ends. The sequenced sample was PBMCs, obtained around atezolizumab (anti-PD-L1) treatment. This clonotype was obtained from a man between 60 and 70 years old with urothelial cancer. This chain connects TRBV30 to TRBJ2-5; D call uncertain. The CDR3 sequence: CAWGPETQYF. DNA for the CDR3: TGTGCCTGGGGCCCCGAGACCCAGTACTTC.